The T cell receptor (beta chain) described here comes from a study of cytomegalovirus exposure and HLA in healthy donors. The PCR ran on 60 Vbeta and 13 Jbeta primers. Repertoires were generated with immunoSEQ multiplex PCR, while TCRdb's copy carries only in-frame clones and drops some. The sample lists about 160,000 clones, approximately 79% occurring once. This clone was recorded at least ten times. Its antigen is not known. General study results and limits: Cytomegalovirus association was listed for around 180 TCR beta chains.

The V end was cut by 5 bases, the J end by 2 bases, with 13 bases between. CDR1 is SGHAT and CDR2 is FQNNGV in the germline V gene. The CDR3 contains 15 residues. The sequenced material came from PBMCs. This sequence was found in a man between 40 and 49 years old in good health and CMV-seropositive. The rearrangement uses TRBV11-2 and TRBJ1-3; no firm D call. CDR3 DNA: TGTGCCAGCAGCCATCTTAGGGAGGCTGGAAACACCATATATTTT. It codes for CASSHLREAGNTIYF.